What follows are 7 T cell receptor beta chains derived from one specimen sequenced in a study of T-cell memory formation after mild COVID-19. TCRdb reanalysed the 5' RACE reads using MiXCR and keeps one entry per CDR3 protein. The data contain roughly 190,000 distinct CDR3 sequences, 8% to 11% of them seen just once; the ten biggest clones take up just over 3%. Sequencing used PBMCs or a T cell subset sorted from them (not recorded which). The source is a man younger than 30 who had mild COVID-19 (a few samples of this study predate the infection). Cell type and time point are not known.

The V gene is TRBV5-1, the J gene TRBJ2-5, with D unclear. Per the germline V gene, CDR1 is SGHRS and CDR2 is YFSETQ. Deletions cut 1 base from V and 2 bases from J, with 6 bases between. The CDR3 sequence is 13 residues long. The CDR3 DNA reads TGCGCCAGCAGCTTGTTTCAGCAAGAGACCCAGTACTTC. Amino acid sequence: CASSLFQQETQYF.

This clonotype was seen a few times. The chain joins TRBV20-1 to TRBJ1-2; possible D gene TRBD1, 6 bases. CDR3 length: 16 amino acids. Per germline, CDR1 DFQATT and CDR2 SNEGSKA (reference sequence). V gave up 1 base and J gave up 2 bases, with 17 bases separating them. The CDR3 region has the DNA TGCAGTGCTAGAGCAATATCCGGGACAAAGAACTATGGCTACACCTTC. Translated, it gives CSARAISGTKNYGYTF.

The chain combines TRBV7-2 with TRBJ2-7; 11 positions agree with TRBD1. This CDR3 comprises 13 residues. After removal of 6 bases from V and 6 bases from J, the junction contained 4 bases not matched to a gene. Germline-derived CDR1 and CDR2 are SGHTA and FQGNSA. The chain's CDR3 is CASSSDRGLEQYF. DNA of the CDR3: TGTGCCAGCAGTTCGGACAGGGGGCTCGAGCAGTACTTC.

This clonotype was detected only a few times. The chain employs TRBV9 and TRBJ1-1, with TRBD1 identical over 10 bases. Germline V gives CDR1 SGDLS, CDR2 YYNGEE. Trimming at V came to 0 bases and at J to 5 bases, leaving 10 bases not matched to a gene. This CDR3 is 17 amino acids long. CDR3 sequence reads: CASSVGFGQGDGTEAFF. In DNA form, the CDR3 reads TGTGCCAGCAGCGTAGGATTTGGACAGGGGGATGGTACTGAAGCTTTCTTT.

This clonotype was seen a few times. V is TRBV20-1 and J is TRBJ1-2, with TRBD1 identical over 8 bases. This CDR3 comprises 14 residues. The junction had 8 bases not matched to a gene; V was cut back by 7 bases and J by 1 base. CDR1 and CDR2 (germline): DFQATT, SNEGSKA (reference sequence). CDR3 in DNA: TGCAGTGGCAGACAGGGGACGTTTAACTATGGCTACACCTTC. Translated, it gives CSGRQGTFNYGYTF.

This clonotype appeared a few times. This rearrangement joins TRBV7-2 to TRBJ2-5, with a weak D call TRBD2 (6 bases). Germline V gene lookup returns CDR1 SGHTA and CDR2 FQGNSA. CDR3 length: 14 residues. Deletions cut 3 bases from V and 2 bases from J, with 10 bases between. The CDR3 DNA reads as TGTGCCAGCAGCTTCGCGGGACCACAAGAGACCCAGTACTTC. The encoded protein is CASSFAGPQETQYF.

DNA of the CDR3: TGTGCCATCAGTGAACGAGAAGCCTCCTACAATGAGCAGTTCTTC. Its translation: CAISEREASYNEQFF. The rearrangement links TRBV10-3 to TRBJ2-1, with unresolved D. CDR3 length: 15 residues. The germline V gene has CDR1 ENHRY and CDR2 SYGVKD. Trimming stripped 3 bases from V and 0 bases from J, with 9 bases between.